The T cell receptor beta chain under discussion was sequenced for a study of a mutant IDH1 vaccine in newly diagnosed glioma. Study-wide background: Males made up 62.5% and females approximately 38% of treated patients, whose mean age was around 40 years.

As regards this clone: Its antigen remains unknown.

Here immunoSEQ multiplex PCR was the method, and the copy in TCRdb shows in-frame clones only, minus some. The table includes about 56,000 clones, roughly nine tenths detected once. From germline, CDR1 is MNHEY and CDR2 SMNVEV (reference sequence). With 6 bases clipped from V and 6 bases from J, the junction kept 4 bases outside the gene matches. The CDR3 has 12 residues. Indicated time point: week 35, safety follow-up. Every single dose of the vaccine, 300 ug of mutant IDH1 20-mer peptide, came with topical imiquimod. This receptor was identified in a man aged 35-49 years with glioma. V usage is TRBV27 and J usage is TRBJ2-7, with 8 bases identical to TRBD1. Sequenced here: PBMCs, sampled from a glioma patient whose treatment included an IDH1 peptide vaccine. For the CDR3, the DNA is TGTGCCAGCAGCCGACAGGGGATCGAGCAGTACTTC. Encoded protein: CASSRQGIEQYF.